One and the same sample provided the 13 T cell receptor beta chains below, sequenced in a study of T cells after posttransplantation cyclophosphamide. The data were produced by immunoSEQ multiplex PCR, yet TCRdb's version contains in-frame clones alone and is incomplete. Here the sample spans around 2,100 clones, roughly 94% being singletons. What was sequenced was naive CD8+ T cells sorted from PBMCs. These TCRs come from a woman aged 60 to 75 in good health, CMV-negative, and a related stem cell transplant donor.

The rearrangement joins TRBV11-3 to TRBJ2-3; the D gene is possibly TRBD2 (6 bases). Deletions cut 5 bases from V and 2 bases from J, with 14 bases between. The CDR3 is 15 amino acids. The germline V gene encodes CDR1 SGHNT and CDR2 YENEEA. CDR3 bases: TGTGCCAGCAGCGAGACGCGCGGGGACACAGATACGCAGTATTTT. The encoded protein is CASSETRGDTDTQYF.

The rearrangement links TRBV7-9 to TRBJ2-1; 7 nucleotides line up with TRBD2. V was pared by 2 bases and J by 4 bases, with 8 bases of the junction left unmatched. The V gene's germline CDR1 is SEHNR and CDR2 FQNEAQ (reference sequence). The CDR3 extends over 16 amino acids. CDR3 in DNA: TGTGCCAGCAGCTTACGGGGTAGCGGGTTATACAATGAGCAGTTCTTC. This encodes CASSLRGSGLYNEQFF.

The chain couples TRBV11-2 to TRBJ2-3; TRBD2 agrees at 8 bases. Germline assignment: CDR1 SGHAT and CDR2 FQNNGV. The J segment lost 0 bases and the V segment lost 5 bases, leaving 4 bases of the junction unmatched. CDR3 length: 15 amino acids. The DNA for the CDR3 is TGTGCCAGCAGCCCGGGAGGGATTAGCACAGATACGCAGTATTTT. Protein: CASSPGGISTDTQYF.

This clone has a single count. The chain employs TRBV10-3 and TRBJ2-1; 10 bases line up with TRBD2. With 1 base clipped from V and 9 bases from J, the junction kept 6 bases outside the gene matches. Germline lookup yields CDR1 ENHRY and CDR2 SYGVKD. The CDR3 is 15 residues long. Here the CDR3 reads CAISEWLAGEGEQFF. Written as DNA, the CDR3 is TGTGCCATCAGTGAGTGGCTAGCGGGAGAGGGTGAGCAGTTCTTC.

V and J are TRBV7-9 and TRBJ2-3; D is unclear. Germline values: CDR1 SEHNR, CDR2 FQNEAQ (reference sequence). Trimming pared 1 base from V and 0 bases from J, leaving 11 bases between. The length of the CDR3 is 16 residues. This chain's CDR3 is CASSLVLGPSTDTQYF. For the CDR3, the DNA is TGTGCCAGCAGCTTAGTACTGGGCCCAAGCACAGATACGCAGTATTTT.

CDR3 sequence reads: CASSLLAGGVEQFF. CDR3 DNA: TGTGCCAGCAGTTTATTGGCAGGGGGCGTTGAGCAGTTCTTC. The chain combines TRBV27 with TRBJ2-1, with 8 bases matching TRBD1. CDR3 length equals 14 residues. Germline V lookup: CDR1 MNHEY, CDR2 SMNVEV (reference sequence). The ends lost 1 base at V and 9 bases at J; junction bases unmatched: 5.

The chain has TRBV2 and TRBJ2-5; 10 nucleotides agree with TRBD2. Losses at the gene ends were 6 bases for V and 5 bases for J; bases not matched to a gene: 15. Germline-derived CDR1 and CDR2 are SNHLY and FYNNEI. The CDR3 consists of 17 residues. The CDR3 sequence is CASSFFLLAGWDETQYF. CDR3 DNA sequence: TGTGCCAGCAGCTTCTTCTTACTAGCGGGGTGGGACGAGACCCAGTACTTC.

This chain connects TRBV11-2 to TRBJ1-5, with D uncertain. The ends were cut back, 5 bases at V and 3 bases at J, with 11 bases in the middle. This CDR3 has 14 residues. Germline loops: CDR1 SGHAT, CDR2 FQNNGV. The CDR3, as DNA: TGTGCCAGCAGCCTTGACACGTCCAATCAGCCCCAGCATTTT. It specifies CASSLDTSNQPQHF.

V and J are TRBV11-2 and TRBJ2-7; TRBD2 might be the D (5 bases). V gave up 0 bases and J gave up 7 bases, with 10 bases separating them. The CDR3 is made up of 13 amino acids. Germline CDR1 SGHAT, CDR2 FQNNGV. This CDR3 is CASSLDLPGEQYF. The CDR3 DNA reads TGTGCCAGCAGCTTAGATCTTCCGGGGGAGCAGTACTTC.

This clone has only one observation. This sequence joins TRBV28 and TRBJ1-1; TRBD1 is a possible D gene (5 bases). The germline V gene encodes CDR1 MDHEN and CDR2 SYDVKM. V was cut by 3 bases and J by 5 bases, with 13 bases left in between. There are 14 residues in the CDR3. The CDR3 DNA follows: TGTGCCAGCAGTTTTCCGTGGGGGGGAACTGAAGCTTTCTTT. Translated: CASSFPWGGTEAFF.

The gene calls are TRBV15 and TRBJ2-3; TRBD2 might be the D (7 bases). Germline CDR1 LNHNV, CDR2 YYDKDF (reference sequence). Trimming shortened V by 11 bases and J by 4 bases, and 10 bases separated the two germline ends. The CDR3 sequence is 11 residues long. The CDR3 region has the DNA TGTGCCTGGGGGGGGCCAGATACGCAGTATTTT. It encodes CAWGGPDTQYF. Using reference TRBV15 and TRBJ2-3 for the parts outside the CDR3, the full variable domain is DAMVIQNPRYQVTQFGKPVTLSCSQTLNHNVMYWYQQKSSQAPKLLFHYYDKDFNNEADTPDNFQSRRPNTSFCFLDIRSPGLGDTAMYLCAWGGPDTQYFGPGTRLTVL.

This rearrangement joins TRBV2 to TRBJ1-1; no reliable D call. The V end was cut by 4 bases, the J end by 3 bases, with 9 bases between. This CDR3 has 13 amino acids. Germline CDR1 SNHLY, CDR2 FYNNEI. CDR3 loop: CASSVSAYTEAFF. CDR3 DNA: TGTGCCAGCAGTGTTAGTGCTTACACTGAAGCTTTCTTT.

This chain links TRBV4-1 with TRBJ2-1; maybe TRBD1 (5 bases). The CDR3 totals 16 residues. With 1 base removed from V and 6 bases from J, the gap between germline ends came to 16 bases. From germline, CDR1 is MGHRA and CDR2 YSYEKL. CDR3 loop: CASSQGPAGNLNEQFF. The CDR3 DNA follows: TGCGCCAGCAGCCAAGGTCCGGCAGGGAACCTCAATGAGCAGTTCTTC.